This T cell receptor beta chain was documented in a study of blood T cell repertoires in COVID-19. As for the study in general: Samples representing acute and convalescent COVID-19 were sourced from the United States, Italy and Spain. The analysed material was cDNA or gDNA that came from T cells, B-cell-depleted T cells, or PBMCs.

In the study's own analysis: Quantification of nucleated cells was approximated via reference gene primer amplification. The data were produced by immunoSEQ multiplex PCR, yet TCRdb's version contains in-frame clones alone and is incomplete. The V and J calls and clone size are taken from that table; D and trimming were inferred from the DNA. The profile covers some 260,000 clones, with 88% appearing a single time and over 0.55% taken by the ten largest. CDR1 and CDR2 from the germline V gene are MNHEY and SVGAGI. The CDR3 has 13 amino acids. The V segment lost 6 bases and the J segment 5 bases; nucleotides outside the gene matches: 4.

Input material: peripheral blood. The clonotype originates from a human donor in a cohort sampled during active COVID-19. The chain links TRBV6-5 to TRBJ1-5; TRBD1 matches 7 bases. CDR3 amino acids: CASRLGQYQPQHF. As DNA, the CDR3 is TGTGCCAGCAGACTGGGACAGTATCAGCCCCAGCATTTT.